This is a list of T cell receptor beta chains from one sample in a study of blood T cell repertoires in COVID-19. The data were produced by immunoSEQ multiplex PCR, yet TCRdb's version contains in-frame clones alone and is incomplete. The sample contains approximately 50,000 clones, approximately 85% of which appear only once. Sequenced material: peripheral blood. Receptors originate from a human donor in a cohort sampled during active COVID-19. Each CDR3 is given with its conserved first and last residue. The D gene is left open where the match is weak. Clone size is given for some rows only: seen once, a few or many times, or a class if the clone is expanded.

v_gene: TRBV7-2; j_gene: TRBJ1-2; d_gene: TRBD1; abundance: once; CDR3nt: TGTGCCAGCAGCCATAAACAGGGGAGAGATGGCTACACCTTC; CDR3aa: CASSHKQGRDGYTF
v_gene: TRBV19; j_gene: TRBJ2-1; d_gene: TRBD2; abundance: .; CDR3nt: TGTGCCAGTACTTACGGGACTAGCGGGAGCAATAAGCAGTTCTTC; CDR3aa: CASTYGTSGSNKQFF
v_gene: TRBV18; j_gene: TRBJ1-1; d_gene: TRBD1; abundance: .; CDR3nt: TGTGCCAGCTCACCCCAACCCACCGGGACAGGAGGGGTAGTCGGCACTGAAGCTTTCTTT; CDR3aa: CASSPQPTGTGGVVGTEAFF
v_gene: TRBV6-6; j_gene: TRBJ1-6; d_gene: .; abundance: medium-sized; CDR3nt: TGTGCCAGTATTCCACAGGGATTCGATAATTCACCCCTCCACTTT; CDR3aa: CASIPQGFDNSPLHF
v_gene: TRBV6-6; j_gene: TRBJ2-1; d_gene: TRBD2; abundance: .; CDR3nt: TGTGCCAGCAGTCCCGGGACTAGCGGCAGCAATGAGCAGTTCTTC; CDR3aa: CASSPGTSGSNEQFF
v_gene: TRBV2; j_gene: TRBJ2-7; d_gene: TRBD2; abundance: once; CDR3nt: TGTGCCAGCAGGGGGACCCCCGGGGGGGAGCAGTACTTC; CDR3aa: CASRGTPGGEQYF
v_gene: TRBV25-1; j_gene: TRBJ2-3; d_gene: TRBD2; abundance: .; CDR3nt: TGTGCCAGCGGAGGGGGCACTAGCGGGAGGAACACAGATACGCAGTATTTT; CDR3aa: CASGGGTSGRNTDTQYF
v_gene: TRBV5-1; j_gene: TRBJ2-7; d_gene: .; abundance: .; CDR3nt: TGCGCCAGCAGCTTAGGGAGGCCAAACTACGAGCAGTACTTC; CDR3aa: CASSLGRPNYEQYF
v_gene: TRBV28; j_gene: TRBJ2-1; d_gene: TRBD2; abundance: .; CDR3nt: TGTGCCAGCAGCCCTTCCCGAGCGGGAGAGTACAATGAGCAGTTCTTC; CDR3aa: CASSPSRAGEYNEQFF
v_gene: TRBV5-1; j_gene: TRBJ2-7; d_gene: TRBD2; abundance: .; CDR3nt: TGCGCCAGCAGCTCTCTGCCCCTCAGCGGGAGGGCCGACGAGCAGTACTTC; CDR3aa: CASSSLPLSGRADEQYF
v_gene: TRBV7-9; j_gene: TRBJ1-1; d_gene: .; abundance: .; CDR3nt: TGTGCCAACCGAAGCTCGACACTGAACACTGAAGCTTTCTTT; CDR3aa: CANRSSTLNTEAFF
v_gene: TRBV30; j_gene: TRBJ1-4; d_gene: TRBD1; abundance: .; CDR3nt: TGTGCCTGGACGGGACAGATTAATGAAAAACTGTTTTTT; CDR3aa: CAWTGQINEKLFF
v_gene: TRBV18; j_gene: TRBJ1-1; d_gene: .; abundance: .; CDR3nt: TGTGCCAGCTCAGGAGGCTGGGGGAGGCTGAACACTGAAGCTTTCTTT; CDR3aa: CASSGGWGRLNTEAFF
v_gene: TRBV4-1; j_gene: TRBJ1-3; d_gene: .; abundance: .; CDR3nt: TGCGCCAGCAGCCAACAGGGGCCCCTCAGAAACACCATATATTTT; CDR3aa: CASSQQGPLRNTIYF
v_gene: TRBV10-1; j_gene: TRBJ2-3; d_gene: .; abundance: few; CDR3nt: TGCGCCAGCAGTGATGTCGGTAGCACAGATACGCAGTATTTT; CDR3aa: CASSDVGSTDTQYF
v_gene: TRBV4-1; j_gene: TRBJ1-5; d_gene: .; abundance: .; CDR3nt: TGCGCCAGCAGCCAAGAATGGTGGGCAGGGCGGAGGGGAGGCAATCAGCCCCAGCATTTT; CDR3aa: CASSQEWWAGRRGGNQPQHF
v_gene: TRBV5-1; j_gene: TRBJ2-5; d_gene: .; abundance: .; CDR3nt: TGCGCCAGCAGCTTGGTGGCAGTCCAAGAGACCCAGTACTTC; CDR3aa: CASSLVAVQETQYF
v_gene: TRBV7-9; j_gene: TRBJ1-1; d_gene: TRBD1; abundance: .; CDR3nt: TGTGCCAGCAGCTTCCGGACAGGCGGTGAAGCTTTCTTT; CDR3aa: CASSFRTGGEAFF
v_gene: TRBV29-1; j_gene: TRBJ2-5; d_gene: TRBD1; abundance: .; CDR3nt: TGCAGCGTTGAAGCGAGGACAGGGCCGTCAGAGACCCAGTACTTC; CDR3aa: CSVEARTGPSETQYF
v_gene: TRBV7-2; j_gene: TRBJ2-7; d_gene: .; abundance: once; CDR3nt: TGTGCCAGCACCAGAGGGTCGGGGGCCTACGAGCAGTACTTC; CDR3aa: CASTRGSGAYEQYF
v_gene: TRBV7-2; j_gene: TRBJ2-2; d_gene: TRBD1; abundance: .; CDR3nt: TGTGCCAGCAGCTTAGGGGGGACAGGGTCCGGGGAGCTGTTTTTT; CDR3aa: CASSLGGTGSGELFF